A single sample gave rise to the 27 T cell receptor beta chains below, sequenced in a study of graft-versus-host responses after intestinal transplantation. The graft tissue was processed, and this released both intraepithelial and lamina propria lymphocytes. Some clones are missing from TCRdb's copy, which holds only in-frame ones; the method was immunoSEQ multiplex PCR. The sample carries over 2,000 clones, about three quarters recorded once. This material consisted of ileum tissue, taken 18 days after transplant. The receptors were gathered from a human patient who received an intestinal transplant, so some T cells may come from the graft donor.

The chain is built from TRBV25-1 and TRBJ1-1; the D is unclear. This CDR3 has 12 amino acids. Germline CDR1 MGHDK, CDR2 SYGVNS. Trimming took off 3 bases at V and 1 base at J, with 3 bases between the two ends. CDR3 coding DNA: TGTGCCAGCAGTGACAGGAACACTGAAGCTTTCTTT. It yields the protein CASSDRNTEAFF. The full variable domain, with the rest looked up from reference TRBV25-1 and TRBJ1-1, is EADIYQTPRYLVIGTGKKITLECSQTMGHDKMYWYQQDPGMELHLIHYSYGVNSTEKGDLSSESTVSRIRTEHFPLTLESARPSHTSQYLCASSDRNTEAFFGQGTRLTVV.

The gene calls are TRBV5-8 and TRBJ2-1; D possibly corresponds to TRBD2 (6 bases). There are 15 residues in the CDR3. Germline values: CDR1 SGHTS, CDR2 YDEGEE. Deletions cut 3 bases from V and 0 bases from J, with 10 bases between. CDR3 nucleotides: TGTGCCAGCAGCTACGGACTAAACTCCTACAATGAGCAGTTCTTC. The encoded protein is CASSYGLNSYNEQFF. The full variable domain, in which reference TRBV5-8 and TRBJ2-1 provide the parts outside the CDR3, is EAGVTQSPTHLIKTRGQQATLRCSPISGHTSVYWYQQALGLGLQFLLWYDEGEERNRGNFPPRFSGRQFPNYSSELNVNALELEDSALYLCASSYGLNSYNEQFFGPGTRLTVL.

CDR3 coding DNA: TGCGCCAGCAGCCAGGGACAGGGGATCTACTACAATGAGCAGTTCTTC. Translating gives CASSQGQGIYYNEQFF. V usage is TRBV4-3 and J usage is TRBJ2-1; 10 bases are shared with TRBD1. The junction had 5 bases not matched to a gene; V was cut back by 3 bases and J by 3 bases. The CDR3 consists of 16 residues. Germline lookup yields CDR1 LGHNA and CDR2 YSLEER.

J is TRBJ2-2 and V is TRBV6-5; D assignment may be TRBD1 or TRBD2 (7 bases each). Germline assignment: CDR1 MNHEY and CDR2 SVGAGI. This CDR3 is built from 15 residues. Deletions cut 2 bases from V and 5 bases from J, with 12 bases between. CDR3 sequence (DNA): TGTGCCAGCAGTTACACAGGGGAGGGGACCGGGGAGCTGTTTTTT. Residues: CASSYTGEGTGELFF.

CDR3 region: CASSPGLAGVVFEQFF. CDR3 in DNA: TGTGCCAGCAGCCCGGGACTAGCGGGAGTCGTATTTGAGCAGTTCTTC. The chain joins TRBV7-9 to TRBJ2-1, with 14 bases lining up with TRBD2. Per the germline V gene, CDR1 is SEHNR and CDR2 is FQNEAQ (reference sequence). The J segment lost 9 bases and the V segment lost 5 bases, leaving 9 bases of the junction unmatched. The CDR3 spans 16 residues.

The rearrangement uses TRBV6-5 and TRBJ2-2; TRBD2 aligns across 13 bases. V lost 5 bases to trimming and J lost 4 bases; unmatched junction nucleotides: 1. The CDR3 is made up of 15 amino acids. Germline CDR1 reads MNHEY; CDR2 reads SVGAGI. CDR3 sequence reads: CASSRLAGGTGELFF. The CDR3 region has the DNA TGTGCCAGCAGTAGACTAGCGGGGGGCACCGGGGAGCTGTTTTTT.

V gene TRBV25-1 combines with J gene TRBJ2-5; 9 positions match TRBD2. The CDR3 sequence is 14 residues long. Unmatched junction bases numbered 6, after V lost 5 bases and J lost 5 bases. Germline CDR1 reads MGHDK; CDR2 reads SYGVNS. The CDR3 DNA sequence: TGTGCCAGCAGTAAAGCTAGCGGGGTGGAGACCCAGTACTTC. Its protein product is CASSKASGVETQYF.

V and J are TRBV6-1 and TRBJ2-7; D gene uncertain. The CDR3 is 13 amino acids. Trimming cost V 7 bases and J 5 bases, with 15 bases left between them. Germline CDR1 reads MNHNS; CDR2 reads SASEGT. The CDR3, as DNA: TGTGCCAGCACTCCGGCCTATTCCCACGAGCAGTACTTC. Translating gives CASTPAYSHEQYF.

V is TRBV9 and J is TRBJ2-5; 11 bases agree with TRBD2. Germline loops: CDR1 SGDLS, CDR2 YYNGEE. This CDR3 contains 14 residues. V was clipped by 2 bases and J by 4 bases; unmatched bases: 1. The CDR3 DNA reads as TGTGCCAGCAGCGTGCTAGCGGGAGGAGAGACCCAGTACTTC. Translation: CASSVLAGGETQYF.

The chain is built from TRBV27 and TRBJ2-7, with D tentatively TRBD1 (6 bases). The V gene lost 0 bases and the J gene lost 4 bases, with 7 bases spanning the gap. From germline, CDR1 is MNHEY and CDR2 SMNVEV (reference sequence). The CDR3 spans 13 residues. CDR3 sequence reads: CASSLSQGYEQYF. CDR3 coding DNA: TGTGCCAGCAGTTTATCACAGGGTTACGAGCAGTACTTC.

The V gene is TRBV6-1, the J gene TRBJ2-3; 14 nucleotides match TRBD2. Trimming cost V 0 bases and J 6 bases; bases outside gene matches: 14. This CDR3 is 20 amino acids long. Germline-derived CDR1 and CDR2 are MNHNS and SASEGT. The CDR3: CASSEAHWQGLAGGVDTQYF. The CDR3 DNA reads as TGTGCCAGCAGTGAAGCGCATTGGCAAGGACTAGCGGGAGGCGTGGATACGCAGTATTTT.

This clone is deemed large (0.1 to 1%). The rearrangement links TRBV11-2 to TRBJ2-7; possible D gene TRBD2, 5 bases. Germline V gene data show CDR1 as SGHAT and CDR2 as FQNNGV. The CDR3 is made up of 13 amino acids. Trimming pared 5 bases from V and 3 bases from J, leaving 11 bases between. The CDR3 coding sequence is TGTGCCAGCAGCCCCCCAGGAGGCTACGAGCAGTACTTC. Translated, it gives CASSPPGGYEQYF.

The gene calls are TRBV15 and TRBJ2-7, with D possibly being TRBD1 (6 bases). Trimming left V 2 bases short and J 2 bases short, with 16 bases between. Looked up from germline, CDR1 is LNHNV and CDR2 is YYDKDF (reference sequence). CDR3 length: 16 amino acids. The CDR3 DNA follows: TGTGCCACCAGCAGAACACAGGGAAGAGGGCCCTACGAGCAGTACTTC. The encoded protein is CATSRTQGRGPYEQYF.

The chain is built from TRBV5-4 and TRBJ1-2; D gene ambiguous. Trimming stripped 2 bases from V and 1 base from J, with 6 bases between. The CDR3 spans 13 residues. Germline lookup yields CDR1 SGHNT and CDR2 YYREEE (reference sequence). DNA of the CDR3: TGTGCCAGCAGCTTAGGAAGTAACTATGGCTACACCTTC. It translates to CASSLGSNYGYTF.

The CDR3 protein is CASSFGTGNTGELFF. Here the CDR3 DNA reads TGTGCCAGCAGCTTCGGGACAGGGAACACCGGGGAGCTGTTTTTT. This chain uses TRBV7-2 with TRBJ2-2, with 8 bases fitting TRBD1. The CDR3 contains 15 residues. Trimming removed 3 bases from V and 1 base from J; junction bases left unmatched: 1. Germline V CDR1 and CDR2: SGHTA, FQGNSA.

V and J are TRBV12-5 and TRBJ2-5; 10 positions agree with TRBD1. The germline CDR1 and CDR2 sequences are LGHNT and FRNRAP. The CDR3 contains 14 residues. With 3 bases clipped from V and 4 bases from J, the junction kept 2 bases outside the gene matches. In DNA form, the CDR3 reads TGTGCTAGTGGTTTCCGGGACAGGGGAGAGACCCAGTACTTC. This translates into CASGFRDRGETQYF.

This clone has just a few counts. The chain uses TRBV11-3 and TRBJ2-5; possibly TRBD1 or TRBD2 for D (6 bases each). Trimming took off 5 bases at V and 2 bases at J, with 12 bases between the two ends. The CDR3 covers 14 residues. CDR1 and CDR2 from the germline V gene are SGHNT and YENEEA. CDR3 in amino acids: CASSRGSGQETQYF. The DNA of the CDR3 is TGTGCCAGCAGCAGGGGGAGCGGGCAAGAGACCCAGTACTTC.

The chain joins TRBV19 to TRBJ2-2; D not certain. The CDR3 consists of 16 residues. Germline CDR1 is LNHDA and CDR2 is SQIVND (reference sequence). V dropped 3 bases and J dropped 0 bases, with 11 bases sitting between them. CDR3 bases: TGTGCCAGTAGTATTTTACCGGGCCCGAACACCGGGGAGCTGTTTTTT. Residues: CASSILPGPNTGELFF.

The chain links TRBV7-9 to TRBJ2-3; 8 bases align to TRBD1. The junction had 2 bases not matched to a gene; V was cut back by 2 bases and J by 1 base. The length of the CDR3 is 15 residues. The germline CDR1 and CDR2 sequences are SEHNR and FQNEAQ (reference sequence). Here the CDR3 reads CASSLTGQGTDTQYF. For the CDR3, the DNA is TGTGCCAGCAGCTTAACGGGACAGGGCACAGATACGCAGTATTTT.

The chain has TRBV25-1 and TRBJ2-3; a weak D match, TRBD2 (6 bases). Per the germline V gene, CDR1 is MGHDK and CDR2 is SYGVNS. The CDR3 has 12 amino acids. Trimming stripped 6 bases from V and 8 bases from J, with 12 bases between. This CDR3 reads CASRLAAGTQYF. The CDR3 DNA reads as TGTGCCAGCAGACTAGCTGCGGGTACGCAGTATTTT.

V gene TRBV7-7 combines with J gene TRBJ2-5, with 12 bases matching TRBD1. Trimming took 5 bases from V and 5 from J; bases not matched to a gene: 9. The germline CDR1 and CDR2 sequences are SSHAT and FNYEAQ (reference sequence). This CDR3 is built from 16 residues. The CDR3 coding sequence is TGTGCCAGCAGCCAAACCGGGACAGGGGGCTTTGAGACCCAGTACTTC. This translates into CASSQTGTGGFETQYF.

The chain employs TRBV30 and TRBJ2-3; no definite D call. The CDR3 spans 15 residues. Trimming took off 1 base at V and 5 bases at J, with 16 bases between the two ends. The germline V gene encodes CDR1 GTSNPN and CDR2 SVGIG (reference sequence). CDR3 sequence (DNA): TGTGCCTGGAGTGGTCTACCAGGACGGAAAGATACGCAGTATTTT. Its translation is CAWSGLPGRKDTQYF.

V and J are TRBV4-1 and TRBJ2-7; 9 bases agree with TRBD1. V dropped 4 bases and J dropped 5; count of bases not matched to a gene: 9. The CDR3 is 15 residues long. Germline CDR1 is MGHRA and CDR2 is YSYEKL. CDR3 sequence: CASSRSGTGRDEQYF. DNA for the CDR3: TGCGCCAGCAGCCGGTCCGGGACAGGGCGGGACGAGCAGTACTTC.

V usage is TRBV9 and J usage is TRBJ1-2; TRBD1 aligns across 7 bases. J gave up 4 bases and V 3 bases, and 9 bases lay outside the gene matches. This CDR3 contains 15 residues. CDR1 and CDR2 (germline): SGDLS, YYNGEE. CDR3: CASSGQGMSSYGYTF. The DNA for the CDR3 is TGTGCCAGCAGCGGACAGGGTATGTCGTCCTATGGCTACACCTTC.

The sample holds a few counts of this clone. V gene TRBV19 combines with J gene TRBJ2-7, with D possibly TRBD2 on 6 matching bases. Deletions cut 5 bases from V and 0 bases from J, with 14 bases between. Per germline, CDR1 LNHDA and CDR2 SQIVND (reference sequence). The length of the CDR3 is 15 residues. CDR3 loop: CASSPPGLLSYEQYF. The CDR3 nucleotides read TGTGCCAGTAGTCCGCCGGGACTCCTCTCCTACGAGCAGTACTTC.

This rearrangement joins TRBV6-1 to TRBJ1-6; D unclear. The CDR3 sequence is 15 residues long. The germline V gene encodes CDR1 MNHNS and CDR2 SASEGT. Trimming took off 2 bases at V and 6 bases at J, with 11 bases between the two ends. The CDR3 here is CASSEQDAANSPLHF. CDR3 sequence (DNA): TGTGCCAGCAGTGAACAGGACGCGGCTAATTCACCCCTCCACTTT.

The chain links TRBV7-2 to TRBJ2-7; TRBD2 agrees at 12 bases. The V segment lost 5 bases and the J segment 7 bases; nucleotides outside the gene matches: 9. CDR1 and CDR2 (germline): SGHTA, FQGNSA. The CDR3 is made up of 15 amino acids. CDR3 DNA sequence: TGTGCCAGCAGCGAGACTAGCGGGAGTGGTAGGGAGCAGTACTTC. Residues: CASSETSGSGREQYF.